The sample holds one count of the clone carrying this TCR beta chain. The data are from a study of neoadjuvant anti-PD-1 for oral cavity cancer. Trimming took 2 bases from V and 2 from J, leaving 15 bases between them. The CDR3 loop spans 16 amino acids. The V gene's germline CDR1 is SGHDN and CDR2 FVKESK. Time point meaning: after neoadjuvant nivolumab, at surgical resection. Measured with immunoSEQ multiplex PCR; TCRdb has only the in-frame clones, and not every one. Found here are about 14,000 clones, approximately 74% of them singletons; the top ten hold roughly 2.7%. The material sequenced was PBMCs, taken after nivolumab (anti-PD-1) treatment. The chain is built from TRBV14 and TRBJ2-5, with a tentative D call TRBD1 (5 bases). The TCR comes from a person aged 40 to 85 with oral cavity squamous cell carcinoma. The CDR3 DNA sequence: TGTGCCAGCAGCCAAACTTACAGGAATCGGCAAGAGACCCAGTACTTC. This sequence encodes CASSQTYRNRQETQYF.